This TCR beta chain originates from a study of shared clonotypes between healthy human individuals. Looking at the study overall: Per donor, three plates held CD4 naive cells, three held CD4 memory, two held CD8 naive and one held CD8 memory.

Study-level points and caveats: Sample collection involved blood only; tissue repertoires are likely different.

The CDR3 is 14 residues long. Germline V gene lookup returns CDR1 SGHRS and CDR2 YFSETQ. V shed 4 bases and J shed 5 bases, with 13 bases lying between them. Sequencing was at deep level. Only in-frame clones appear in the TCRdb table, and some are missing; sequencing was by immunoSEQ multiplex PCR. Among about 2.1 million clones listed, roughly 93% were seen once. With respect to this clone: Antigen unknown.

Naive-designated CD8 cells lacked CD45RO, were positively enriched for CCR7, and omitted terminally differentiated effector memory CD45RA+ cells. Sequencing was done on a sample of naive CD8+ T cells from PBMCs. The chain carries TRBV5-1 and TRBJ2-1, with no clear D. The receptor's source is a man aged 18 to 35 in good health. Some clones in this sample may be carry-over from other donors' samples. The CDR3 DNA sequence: TGCGCCAGCAGCCCTACAGACCTTCACAATGAGCAGTTCTTC. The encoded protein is CASSPTDLHNEQFF.